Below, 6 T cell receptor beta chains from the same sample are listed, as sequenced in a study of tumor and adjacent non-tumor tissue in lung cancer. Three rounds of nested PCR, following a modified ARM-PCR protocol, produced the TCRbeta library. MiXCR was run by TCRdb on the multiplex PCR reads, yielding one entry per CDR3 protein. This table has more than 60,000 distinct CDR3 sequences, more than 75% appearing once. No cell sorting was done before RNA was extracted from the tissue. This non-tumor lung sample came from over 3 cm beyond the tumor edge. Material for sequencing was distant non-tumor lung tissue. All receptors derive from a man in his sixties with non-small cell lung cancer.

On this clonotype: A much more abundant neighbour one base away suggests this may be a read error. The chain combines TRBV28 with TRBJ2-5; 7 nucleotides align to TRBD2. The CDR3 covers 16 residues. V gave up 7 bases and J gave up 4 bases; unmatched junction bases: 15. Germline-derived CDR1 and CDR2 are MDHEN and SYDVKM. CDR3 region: CASNQAGWRDGETQYF. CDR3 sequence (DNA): TGTGCCAGCAACCAAGCGGGATGGCGGGACGGAGAGACCCAGTACTTC.

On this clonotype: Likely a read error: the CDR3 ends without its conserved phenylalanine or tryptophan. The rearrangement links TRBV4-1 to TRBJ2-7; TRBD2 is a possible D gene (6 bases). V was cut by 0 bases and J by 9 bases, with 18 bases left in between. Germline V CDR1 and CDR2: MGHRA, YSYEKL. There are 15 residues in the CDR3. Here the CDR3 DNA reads TGCGCCAGCAGCCAAGAATTGGGGGGATTCTACACGCAGTACTCC. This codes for CASSQELGGFYTQYS.

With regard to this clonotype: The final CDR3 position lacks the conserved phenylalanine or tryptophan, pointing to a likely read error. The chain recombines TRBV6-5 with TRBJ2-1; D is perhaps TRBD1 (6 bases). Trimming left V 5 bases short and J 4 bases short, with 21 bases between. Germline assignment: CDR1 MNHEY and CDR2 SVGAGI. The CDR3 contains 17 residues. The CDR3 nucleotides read TGTGCCAGCAGTACTACAAGGGCCTCCGGGACATACAATGAGCAGTTCTTA. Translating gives CASSTTRASGTYNEQFL.

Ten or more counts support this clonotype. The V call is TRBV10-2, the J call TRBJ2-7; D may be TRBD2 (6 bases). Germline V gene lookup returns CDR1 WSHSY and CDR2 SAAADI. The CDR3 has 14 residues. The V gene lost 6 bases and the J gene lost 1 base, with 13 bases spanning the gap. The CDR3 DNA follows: TGCGCCAGCAGAGAGCGGGTGGATTCCTACGAGCAGTACTTC. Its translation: CASRERVDSYEQYF.

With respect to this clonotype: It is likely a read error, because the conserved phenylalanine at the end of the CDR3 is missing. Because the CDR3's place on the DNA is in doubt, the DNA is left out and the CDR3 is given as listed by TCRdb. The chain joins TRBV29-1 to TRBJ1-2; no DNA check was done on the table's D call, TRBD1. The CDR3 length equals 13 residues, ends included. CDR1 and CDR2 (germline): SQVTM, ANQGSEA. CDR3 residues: CSVGQGTNYGYTY.

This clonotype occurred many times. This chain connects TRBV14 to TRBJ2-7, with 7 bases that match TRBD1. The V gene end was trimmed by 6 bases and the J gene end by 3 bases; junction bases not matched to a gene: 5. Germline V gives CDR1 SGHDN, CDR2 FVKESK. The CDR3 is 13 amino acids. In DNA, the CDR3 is TGTGCCAGCAGACGGACAGGTAGCTACGAGCAGTACTTC. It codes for CASRRTGSYEQYF.